The sequence of this T cell receptor beta chain was determined in a study of CD8+CD57+ T cells in acquired aplastic anemia. At the level of the study: Sorted cells (CD4+ and CD8+) yielded DNA amounts that averaged about 3.4 ug.

The CDR3 runs to 10 residues. CDR1 is ENHRY, CDR2 SYGVKD, per germline. Trimming removed 4 bases at V and 8 bases at J, with 5 bases between. Whoever was chosen for sequencing had shown CD8+CD57+ cell expansion by flow cytometry. Template material for TCR beta VDJ and CDR3 profiling consisted of genomic DNA. TCRdb reanalysed the reads using MiXCR and keeps one entry per CDR3 protein. The sample lists roughly 250,000 distinct CDR3 sequences; approximately 45% were seen once. The count of this clonotype is one. The sequence derives from a human donor with aplastic anemia. The chain couples TRBV10-3 to TRBJ1-2; D is ambiguous. The sequencing input was sorted CD4+, CD8+, or CD8+CD57+ T cells (not recorded which) from PBMCs. The CDR3 bases are TGTGCCATCAGTGGGCACGGCTACACCTTC. It codes for CAISGHGYTF.